Given below is one T cell receptor beta chain in context. What it binds is not known. This may be a read error: a much more frequent sequence differs by one nucleotide. This CDR3 comprises 16 residues. Per germline, CDR1 SEHNR and CDR2 FQNEAQ (reference sequence). The data derive from a study of regulatory T cells in long-lasting Graves disease. Study-level information: Disease was considered persistent Graves' disease after over 5 years of antithyroid drugs (with positive TSH receptor antibodies). Study outcomes and limitations: Peripheral blood, not thyroid tissue, was the sole material studied. There were preferences for TRBV28, TRBJ1-2 and TRBJ2-5 in persistent disease. A greater number of public clonotypes (more than 2,500) was shared by persistent patients than by new patients (about 880).

Specified time point: persistent/refractory GD, antithyroid drugs over 5 years with positive TRAb. Isolated PBMC RNA provided the starting material for the TCR library. Assembly of TCR beta libraries relied on iRepertoire HTBI primers together with Arm-PCR of CDR3 regions. From the multiplex PCR reads, TCRdb called clonotypes with MiXCR, one entry per CDR3 protein. This repertoire shows around 460,000 distinct CDR3 sequences, 22% found once; its top ten account for roughly 14%. The chain joins TRBV7-9 to TRBJ1-4; 11 bases are shared with TRBD1. The sequence came from a female donor with Graves disease. The sample consisted of peripheral blood mononuclear cells (PBMCs), taken when the disease was refractory, from a patient treated with antithyroid drugs. The CDR3 coding sequence is TGTACCAGCAGCCAAGGACAGGGGGCGCGGAGTGAAAAACTGTTTTTT. Translated, it gives CTSSQGQGARSEKLFF.